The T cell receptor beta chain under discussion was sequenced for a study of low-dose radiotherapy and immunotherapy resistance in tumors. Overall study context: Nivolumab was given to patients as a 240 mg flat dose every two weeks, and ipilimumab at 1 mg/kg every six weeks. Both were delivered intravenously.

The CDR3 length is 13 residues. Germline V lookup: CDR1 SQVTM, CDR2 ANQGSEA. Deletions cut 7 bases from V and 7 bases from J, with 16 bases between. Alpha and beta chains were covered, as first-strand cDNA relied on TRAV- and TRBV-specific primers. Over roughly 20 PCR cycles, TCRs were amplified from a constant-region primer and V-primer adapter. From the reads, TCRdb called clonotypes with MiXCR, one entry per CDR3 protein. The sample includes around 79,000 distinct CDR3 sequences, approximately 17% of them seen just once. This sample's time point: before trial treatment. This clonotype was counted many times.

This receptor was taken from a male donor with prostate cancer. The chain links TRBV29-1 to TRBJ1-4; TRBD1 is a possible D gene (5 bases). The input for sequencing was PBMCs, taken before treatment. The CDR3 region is CSAESGGGEKLFF. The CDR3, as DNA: TGCAGCGCCGAATCCGGGGGAGGTGAAAAACTGTTTTTT.